The sequence of this TCR beta chain was determined in a study of cytomegalovirus exposure and HLA in healthy donors. Study-level results: A later analysis reportedly found fewer N-insertions in an Asian-associated ancestry cluster than the roughly 670-donor mean. Later analysis identified a missense DCLRE1C variant that was linked to TCR beta V- and J-gene trimming.

The primer mix had 60 Vbeta and 13 Jbeta primers. The repertoire was sequenced with immunoSEQ multiplex PCR; TCRdb's copy has only in-frame clones and lacks some. This repertoire shows over 150,000 clones, about 80% found once; its top ten account for around 1.3%. When sampled, the donors appeared nominally healthy, though they likely had unrecorded immune exposures. This clone showed up just a few times. Its antigen remains unidentified. After removal of 6 bases from V and 3 bases from J, the junction contained 8 bases not matched to a gene. The germline V gene encodes CDR1 MRHNA and CDR2 SNTAGT. There are 15 residues in the CDR3.

The TCR was taken from a woman aged 45-59 years in good health and CMV-seronegative. The chain employs TRBV6-4 and TRBJ1-5, with 7 bases that match TRBD1. The sequencing input was PBMCs. The DNA of the CDR3 is TGTGCCAGCAGCACACCGGGACAGTACAATCAGCCCCAGCATTTT. It yields the protein CASSTPGQYNQPQHF.